These 23 T cell receptor beta chains share one sample of origin, sequenced in a study of T-cell reconstitution after alpha-beta-depleted transplantation in children. Unique molecular identifiers were incorporated when the TCRbeta library was constructed. Each CDR3 protein is one row after TCRdb ran MiXCR on the PCR reads. The sample consists of about 27,000 distinct CDR3 sequences, roughly 6% of them appearing once. This material consisted of PBMCs, mostly from graft donor cells, taken 180 days after TCRalphabeta/CD19-depleted stem cell transplant. These receptors were taken from a male patient younger than 18 who had a stem cell transplant for acute myeloid leukemia, so the T cells may come from the graft donor.

This clonotype was recorded at least ten times. The V call is TRBV28, the J call TRBJ1-2; D is undetermined. Germline CDR1 is MDHEN and CDR2 is SYDVKM. The CDR3 is 14 amino acids. V was cut by 3 bases and J by 4 bases, with 12 bases left in between. CDR3 sequence: CASSFFGSPYGYTF. DNA for the CDR3: TGTGCCAGCAGTTTTTTCGGCAGCCCCTATGGCTACACCTTC.

This clonotype has a count of ten or more. V and J are TRBV5-1 and TRBJ1-1; D is uncertain. The germline V gene encodes CDR1 SGHRS and CDR2 YFSETQ. Trimming removed 4 bases from V and 5 bases from J, with 18 bases in between. This CDR3 has 15 residues. CDR3 loop: CASSTDGSKGTEAFF. The CDR3 DNA sequence: TGCGCCAGCAGCACGGACGGGTCGAAAGGAACTGAAGCTTTCTTT.

V and J are TRBV4-2 and TRBJ2-3, with TRBD1 matching over 12 bases. Germline CDR1 reads LGHNA; CDR2 reads YNFKEQ. This CDR3 is 17 amino acids long. V dropped 10 bases and J dropped 1; count of bases not matched to a gene: 12. The CDR3 region is CAMGRDRGPRGTDTQYF. As DNA, the CDR3 is TGTGCCATGGGCCGGGACAGGGGGCCCCGAGGCACAGATACGCAGTATTTT.

This clonotype was picked up many times. The CDR3 spells CASSLLRPGTEAFF. CDR3 sequence (DNA): TGTGCCAGCAGCTTACTGCGTCCGGGCACTGAAGCTTTCTTT. The rearrangement joins TRBV7-2 to TRBJ1-1; D call uncertain. Trimming shortened V by 2 bases and J by 4 bases, and 11 bases separated the two germline ends. The germline CDR1 and CDR2 sequences are SGHTA and FQGNSA. The CDR3 spans 14 residues.

This clonotype is labeled as medium-sized (0.01 to 0.1%). The rearrangement joins TRBV7-3 to TRBJ2-1, with a tentative D call TRBD1 (6 bases). Germline CDR1 SGHTA, CDR2 FQGTGA. The CDR3 spans 11 residues. The V end lost 4 bases, the J end lost 10 bases, and 8 bases lay between the germline ends. CDR3 protein: CASSSQGEQFF. The CDR3 DNA reads TGTGCCAGCAGCTCCCAGGGGGAGCAGTTCTTC.

This clonotype was observed many times. The chain recombines TRBV29-1 with TRBJ1-5, with D possibly TRBD1 on 5 matching bases. Trimming stripped 4 bases from V and 5 bases from J, with 12 bases between. Germline V gives CDR1 SQVTM, CDR2 ANQGSEA. The CDR3 length is 13 residues. The CDR3 DNA reads TGCAGCGTTGCGGTGGGGGTGGATCAGCCCCAGCATTTT. Translating gives CSVAVGVDQPQHF.

This clonotype was observed many times. This chain connects TRBV28 to TRBJ2-2; 9 bases align to TRBD2. This CDR3 is built from 18 residues. The V and J ends lost 3 bases and 6 bases, in that order; junction bases with no gene match: 14. Germline CDR1 reads MDHEN; CDR2 reads SYDVKM. For the CDR3, the DNA is TGTGCCAGCAGTTTTCCCCCGCTCGCGGGAGGGAGGGCCGGGGAGCTGTTTTTT. Translation gives CASSFPPLAGGRAGELFF.

Ten or more counts support this clonotype. The chain has TRBV5-1 and TRBJ1-1, with D possibly TRBD1 on 6 matching bases. Deletions cut 3 bases from V and 6 bases from J, with 18 bases between. CDR1 and CDR2 from the germline V gene are SGHRS and YFSETQ. The CDR3 contains 15 residues. CDR3 coding DNA: TGCGCCAGCAGCTCCGGGGCAGGGGTAAACGCTGAAGCTTTCTTT. Translating gives CASSSGAGVNAEAFF.

This clonotype was observed many times. The V call is TRBV6-1, the J call TRBJ2-1, with 10 bases matching TRBD2. The CDR3 covers 16 residues. The germline V gene encodes CDR1 MNHNS and CDR2 SASEGT. The V and J ends lost 2 bases and 9 bases, in that order; junction bases with no gene match: 10. DNA of the CDR3: TGTGCCAGCAGTGAAAAAATGCTAGCGGGAGTTAGTGAGCAGTTCTTC. Its protein is CASSEKMLAGVSEQFF.

The sample holds many counts of this clonotype. The chain links TRBV7-9 to TRBJ2-2; TRBD2 agrees at 7 bases. With 5 bases clipped from V and 0 bases from J, the junction kept 6 bases outside the gene matches. Germline values: CDR1 SEHNR, CDR2 FQNEAQ (reference sequence). This CDR3 is built from 16 residues. CDR3: CASSPPGRANTGELFF. The CDR3 DNA sequence: TGTGCCAGCAGCCCTCCGGGGAGGGCGAACACCGGGGAGCTGTTTTTT. Supplemented by reference TRBV7-9 and TRBJ2-2, the full variable domain reads DTGVSQNPRHKITKRGQNVTFRCDPISEHNRLYWYRQTLGQGPEFLTYFQNEAQLEKSRLLSDRFSAERPKGSFSTLEIQRTEQGDSAMYLCASSPPGRANTGELFFGEGSRLTVL.

In this sample, this clonotype turned up many times. This sequence joins TRBV27 and TRBJ1-2, with TRBD1 identical over 7 bases. This CDR3 has 18 amino acids. Germline V CDR1 and CDR2: MNHEY, SMNVEV (reference sequence). V lost 2 bases, J lost 0 bases, and 12 bases stayed unmatched. The CDR3 nucleotides are TGTGCCAGCAGTTTAAATTTCGAGGGGGCCCTCGCTAACTATGGCTACACCTTC. This translates into CASSLNFEGALANYGYTF.

This clonotype was recorded many times. The J gene is TRBJ1-2, the V gene TRBV11-2; 7 positions match TRBD1. Germline loops: CDR1 SGHAT, CDR2 FQNNGV. Germline trimming cut 1 base from V and 4 bases from J; bases unmatched to any gene: 15. CDR3 length: 18 amino acids. For the CDR3, the DNA is TGTGCCAGCAGCTTAGGTCTTCGACAGGGCGGGCCGTCCTATGGCTACACCTTC. It encodes CASSLGLRQGGPSYGYTF.

This clonotype was detected many times. The V call is TRBV19, the J call TRBJ2-2; 8 nucleotides line up with TRBD2. The V gene's germline CDR1 is LNHDA and CDR2 SQIVND (reference sequence). The CDR3 is 15 residues long. V was pared by 8 bases and J by 6 bases, with 11 bases of the junction left unmatched. Here the CDR3 reads CASFRGVGRAGELFF. Written as DNA, the CDR3 is TGTGCCAGTTTTCGGGGCGTCGGGAGGGCCGGGGAGCTGTTTTTT.

This clonotype was found many times. The chain couples TRBV30 to TRBJ2-2; no reliable D call. The V end lost 7 bases, the J end lost 1 base, and 16 bases lay between the germline ends. From germline, CDR1 is GTSNPN and CDR2 SVGIG (reference sequence). The CDR3 runs to 15 residues. DNA of the CDR3: TGTGCCTTAAAGGTAGTGGGCGGGAACACCGGGGAGCTGTTTTTT. It yields the protein CALKVVGGNTGELFF.

There are many counts of this clonotype. The gene calls are TRBV7-2 and TRBJ2-6; possible D gene TRBD1, 5 bases. This CDR3 has 17 amino acids. CDR1 is SGHTA and CDR2 is FQGNSA in the germline V gene. The V gene lost 4 bases and the J gene lost 0 bases, with 13 bases spanning the gap. CDR3 sequence reads: CASSSDTMSSGANVLTF. CDR3 sequence (DNA): TGTGCCAGCAGCTCGGACACTATGAGCTCTGGGGCCAACGTCCTGACTTTC.

The table lists this clonotype with many counts. The rearrangement joins TRBV20-1 to TRBJ2-7, with D hard to call. V lost 4 bases and J 3 bases, leaving 19 bases between the germline ends. The CDR3 length is 15 residues. CDR1 DFQATT and CDR2 SNEGSKA come from the germline V gene (reference sequence). The CDR3 here is CSANPDPGRDYEQYF. In DNA, the CDR3 is TGCAGTGCTAACCCGGATCCCGGACGAGACTACGAGCAGTACTTC.

At least ten counts were recorded for this clonotype. V and J are TRBV2 and TRBJ2-7; 7 nucleotides agree with TRBD2. The ends lost 8 bases at V and 6 bases at J; junction bases unmatched: 13. The CDR3 length is 14 residues. Germline CDR1 reads SNHLY; CDR2 reads FYNNEI. The CDR3 loop reads CASLRRESSGEQYF. DNA of the CDR3: TGTGCCAGCCTCCGGCGGGAGTCATCGGGCGAGCAGTACTTC.

This clonotype was seen many times. This chain connects TRBV12-3 or TRBV12-4 to TRBJ2-2, with TRBD2 identical over 14 bases. J lost 6 bases, V lost 6 bases, and 9 bases had no gene match. The CDR3 consists of 17 residues. Here the CDR3 reads CASSYFGTSGSPGELFF. DNA for the CDR3: TGTGCCAGCAGCTACTTCGGGACTAGCGGGAGTCCCGGGGAGCTGTTTTTT.

This clonotype was counted at least ten times. The chain links TRBV27 to TRBJ1-4; D possibly corresponds to TRBD1 (5 bases). Germline-derived CDR1 and CDR2 are MNHEY and SMNVEV (reference sequence). The CDR3 sequence is 16 residues long. V lost 3 bases to trimming and J lost 5 bases, with 16 bases between them. CDR3 residues: CASSFSVGGGNEKLFF. In DNA form, the CDR3 reads TGTGCCAGCAGTTTTTCGGTGGGGGGAGGCAATGAAAAACTGTTTTTT.

This clonotype has a count of ten or more. This sequence joins TRBV5-1 and TRBJ2-7; D ambiguous. In germline, CDR1 is SGHRS, CDR2 YFSETQ. The V end lost 1 base, the J end lost 1 base, and 12 bases lay between the germline ends. CDR3 size: 15 residues. The CDR3 DNA is TGCGCCAGCAGCTTGAACAGTTTGTCTTCCTACGAGCAGTACTTC. Amino acid sequence: CASSLNSLSSYEQYF.

This clonotype was seen repeatedly, ten times or more. The V gene is TRBV6-5, the J gene TRBJ1-1; TRBD1 agrees at 9 bases. This CDR3 has 15 residues. V was clipped by 0 bases and J by 3 bases; unmatched bases: 2. Germline CDR1 and CDR2: MNHEY and SVGAGI. The CDR3 reads CASSYSRDRDTEAFF. The CDR3 DNA follows: TGTGCCAGCAGTTACTCCCGGGACAGGGACACTGAAGCTTTCTTT.

This clonotype was counted many times. The J gene is TRBJ2-7, the V gene TRBV28, with D possibly matching TRBD1 (5 bases). The germline CDR1 and CDR2 sequences are MDHEN and SYDVKM. This CDR3 spans 13 amino acids. Between the trimmed V and J ends, which lost 6 bases and 1 base, there was a span of 10 bases. The CDR3 sequence: CASRQDKSYEQYF. As DNA, the CDR3 is TGTGCCAGCAGGCAGGACAAATCCTACGAGCAGTACTTC.

At least ten counts were recorded for this clonotype. This rearrangement joins TRBV19 to TRBJ1-2, with D hard to call. Between the trimmed V and J ends, which lost 4 bases and 0 bases, there was a span of 9 bases. Germline V gene lookup returns CDR1 LNHDA and CDR2 SQIVND (reference sequence). This CDR3 is 14 amino acids long. CDR3 protein: CASSNVGPNYGYTF. CDR3 sequence (DNA): TGTGCCAGTAGTAACGTCGGACCTAACTATGGCTACACCTTC. Based on the CDR3 plus reference TRBV19 and TRBJ1-2, the full variable domain is DGGITQSPKYLFRKEGQNVTLSCEQNLNHDAMYWYRQDPGQGLRLIYYSQIVNDFQKGDIAEGYSVSREKKESFPLTVTSAQKNPTAFYLCASSNVGPNYGYTFGSGTRLTVV.